The 6 T cell receptor beta chains in this list originate from one sample, sequenced in a study of blood T cell repertoires in COVID-19. The repertoire was sequenced with immunoSEQ multiplex PCR; TCRdb's copy has only in-frame clones and lacks some. The sample includes 90,000 to 140,000 clones, roughly 76% of them seen just once. Sample: peripheral blood. All receptors come from a woman in her 70s with acute or convalescent COVID-19.

The chain is built from TRBV19 and TRBJ2-1; 8 nucleotides line up with TRBD2. CDR1 and CDR2 from the germline V gene are LNHDA and SQIVND (reference sequence). The J segment lost 1 base and the V segment lost 5 bases, leaving 7 bases of the junction unmatched. CDR3 length: 16 residues. CDR3 loop: CASSPNSGESYNEQFF. CDR3 in DNA: TGTGCCAGTAGTCCAAATAGCGGGGAATCCTACAATGAGCAGTTCTTC.

This chain uses TRBV5-4 with TRBJ1-1; TRBD1 matches 7 bases. The CDR3 contains 14 residues. With 4 bases clipped from V and 5 bases from J, the junction kept 8 bases outside the gene matches. From germline, CDR1 is SGHNT and CDR2 YYREEE (reference sequence). CDR3 bases: TGTGCCAGCAGCCGGGACAGCGACGAGACTGAAGCTTTCTTT. Protein: CASSRDSDETEAFF.

The J gene is TRBJ2-2, the V gene TRBV6-5; the D gene is possibly TRBD1 (6 bases). V was pared by 6 bases and J by 0 bases, with 11 bases between. Germline lookup yields CDR1 MNHEY and CDR2 SVGAGI. This CDR3 spans 15 amino acids. In DNA, the CDR3 is TGTGCCAGCAGATGGGACAACGCGAACACCGGGGAGCTGTTTTTT. This sequence encodes CASRWDNANTGELFF.

This chain connects TRBV10-3 to TRBJ2-2, with 8 bases matching TRBD1. The V and J ends lost 5 bases and 5 bases, in that order; junction bases with no gene match: 7. Germline-derived CDR1 and CDR2 are ENHRY and SYGVKD. CDR3 length: 15 amino acids. The CDR3 region has the DNA TGTGCCATCAGTCCCGGACAGGGAAGAACCGGGGAGCTGTTTTTT. This codes for CAISPGQGRTGELFF.

The chain employs TRBV13 and TRBJ2-3; D remains ambiguous. Germline CDR1 reads PRHDT; CDR2 reads FYEKMQ (reference sequence). The V end lost 5 bases, the J end lost 0 bases, and 12 bases lay between the germline ends. CDR3 length: 15 residues. The CDR3 sequence is CASSLSAASTDTQYF. The CDR3 bases are TGTGCCAGCAGCCTCTCTGCGGCCAGCACAGATACGCAGTATTTT.

This clone was observed a single time. V gene TRBV7-8 combines with J gene TRBJ2-4, with 13 positions matching TRBD2. After removal of 5 bases from V and 5 bases from J, the junction contained 6 bases not matched to a gene. CDR3 length equals 16 residues. The germline gives CDR1 SGHVS, CDR2 FQNEAQ. The CDR3 reads CASSARTSGGQNIQYF. CDR3 DNA sequence: TGTGCCAGCAGCGCCCGGACTAGCGGGGGCCAAAACATTCAGTACTTC.